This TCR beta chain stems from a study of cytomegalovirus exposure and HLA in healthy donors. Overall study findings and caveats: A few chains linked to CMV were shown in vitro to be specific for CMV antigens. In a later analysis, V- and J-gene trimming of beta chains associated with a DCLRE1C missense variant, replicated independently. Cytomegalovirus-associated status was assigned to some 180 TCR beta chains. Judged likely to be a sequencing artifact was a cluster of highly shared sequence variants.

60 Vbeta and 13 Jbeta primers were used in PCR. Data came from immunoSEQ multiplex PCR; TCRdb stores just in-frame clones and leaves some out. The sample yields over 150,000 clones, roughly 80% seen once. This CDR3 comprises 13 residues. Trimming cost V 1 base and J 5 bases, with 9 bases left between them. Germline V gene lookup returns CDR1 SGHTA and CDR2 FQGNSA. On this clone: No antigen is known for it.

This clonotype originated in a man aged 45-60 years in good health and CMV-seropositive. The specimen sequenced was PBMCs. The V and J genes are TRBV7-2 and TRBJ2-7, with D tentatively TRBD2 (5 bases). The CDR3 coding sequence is TGTGCCAGCAGCTTAGAGCGGATCAACGAGCAGTACTTC. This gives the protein CASSLERINEQYF.